This T cell receptor (beta chain) was profiled in a study of graft-versus-host responses after intestinal transplantation. Whole-study findings and limits: Elevated graft-versus-host to host-versus-graft clonal ratios in allografts were recorded for patients with graft-donor T cell macrochimerism.

On this clone: Antigen unknown.

Libraries were prepared by immunoSEQ multiplex PCR; TCRdb keeps only in-frame clonotypes and omits some of them. This table has nearly 45,000 clones, 91% appearing once. In germline, CDR1 is SGHVS, CDR2 FQNEAQ. The CDR3 runs to 14 residues. V lost 2 bases to trimming and J lost 6 bases, with 13 bases between them. This material consisted of PBMCs, taken 524 days after transplant. This sequence joins TRBV7-8 and TRBJ1-2, with D possibly TRBD1 on 6 matching bases. The TCR originated in a human patient who received an intestinal transplant, so some T cells may come from the graft donor. CDR3 sequence (DNA): TGTGCCAGCAGCTTAACTCGGGGGCGGGATGGCTACACCTTC. This gives the protein CASSLTRGRDGYTF.